The rows below give T cell receptor beta chains drawn from one sample of a study of T cell responses to AZD1222 COVID-19 vaccine. Produced via immunoSEQ multiplex PCR; TCRdb's table is partial and in-frame only. The sample consists of 90,000 to 130,000 clones, about 86% of them appearing once. The sequenced sample was peripheral blood, obtained on day 0 of AZD1222 vaccination. The origin of the receptors is an adult in good health. Both conserved end residues are part of each CDR3. The D gene is left open where the match is weak. Size values are once, few and many counts, or a class for expanded clones, and some rows have none.

TRBV10-3	-	-	TRBJ1-5	CAISRQGNQPQHF	TGTGCCATCAGTAGACAGGGCAATCAGCCCCAGCATTTT
TRBV29-1	-	-	TRBJ2-5	CSACPGGGETQYF	TGCAGCGCCTGCCCCGGGGGCGGGGAGACCCAGTACTTC
TRBV18	-	-	TRBJ1-6	CASSQQSSYNSPLHF	TGTGCCAGCTCTCAACAGAGCTCCTATAATTCACCCCTCCACTTT
TRBV10-3	-	-	TRBJ2-2	CAIKRDGDTGELFF	TGTGCCATCAAACGGGACGGAGACACCGGGGAGCTGTTTTTT
TRBV25-1	TRBD1	-	TRBJ2-3	CASSDGQGTDTQYF	TGTGCCAGCAGTGATGGACAGGGCACAGATACGCAGTATTTT
TRBV7-2	-	-	TRBJ2-1	CASSFDSYNEQFF	TGTGCCAGCAGCTTTGACAGCTACAATGAGCAGTTCTTC
TRBV19	-	few	TRBJ1-3	CASTPQEANSGNTIYF	TGTGCCAGCACCCCCCAGGAGGCCAACTCTGGAAACACCATATATTTT
TRBV27	-	-	TRBJ1-1	CASSRSSGGPGTEAFF	TGTGCCAGCAGTCGGAGCTCCGGGGGCCCGGGGACTGAAGCTTTCTTT
TRBV3-1/TRBV3-2	-	-	TRBJ1-1	CASSQDYQNTEAFF	TGTGCCAGCAGCCAAGATTACCAGAACACTGAAGCTTTCTTT
TRBV18	-	-	TRBJ1-6	CASSRPGLKDWSYNSPLHF	TGTGCCAGCTCCCGACCGGGACTGAAGGATTGGTCCTATAATTCACCCCTCCACTTT
TRBV6-6	TRBD2	-	TRBJ2-7	CASSPPQSGGYEQYF	TGTGCCAGCAGCCCCCCCCAGAGCGGGGGCTACGAGCAGTACTTC
TRBV18	-	-	TRBJ2-7	CASSPRGGKIDEQYF	TGTGCCAGCTCACCCAGGGGCGGGAAGATCGACGAGCAGTACTTC
TRBV19	-	few	TRBJ1-2	CASSTGLLYGYTF	TGTGCCAGTAGCACGGGACTCCTCTATGGCTACACCTTC
TRBV9	-	once	TRBJ1-4	CASSPRQATNEKLFF	TGTGCCAGCAGCCCACGACAGGCAACTAATGAAAAACTGTTTTTT
TRBV3-1/TRBV3-2	-	few	TRBJ1-2	CASSQFASDGYTF	TGTGCCAGCAGCCAATTTGCGTCAGATGGCTACACCTTC
TRBV19	TRBD1	once	TRBJ1-4	CASTGPIGQGRNEKLFF	TGTGCCAGCACGGGGCCGATCGGACAGGGCCGAAATGAAAAACTGTTTTTT
TRBV7-9	-	-	TRBJ1-5	CASSLQGSSNQPQHF	TGTGCCAGCAGCTTACAGGGGTCGAGCAATCAGCCCCAGCATTTT
TRBV7-9	TRBD1	-	TRBJ1-5	CASSFEGQGPNQPQHF	TGTGCCAGCAGCTTTGAGGGACAGGGACCCAATCAGCCCCAGCATTTT
TRBV10-3	-	-	TRBJ1-5	CAIRAWQELNQPQHF	TGTGCCATCAGGGCGTGGCAGGAACTTAATCAGCCCCAGCATTTT
TRBV19	TRBD1	-	TRBJ2-1	CASSITGGYSFDEQFF	TGTGCCAGTAGTATAACAGGGGGCTATTCGTTCGATGAGCAGTTCTTC
TRBV7-9	-	-	TRBJ2-1	CASSLSRGDNEQFF	TGTGCCAGCAGCTTAAGTAGGGGAGATAATGAGCAGTTCTTC
TRBV7-2	-	once	TRBJ1-1	CASSLAWNTEAFF	TGTGCCAGCAGCTTAGCCTGGAACACTGAAGCTTTCTTT
TRBV29-1	-	-	TRBJ1-2	CSVEDQGALGYTF	TGCAGCGTTGAAGATCAGGGCGCTTTAGGCTACACCTTC
TRBV7-2	-	-	TRBJ1-1	CASSPWSEGAAFF	TGTGCCAGCAGCCCCTGGTCCGAAGGGGCAGCTTTCTTT